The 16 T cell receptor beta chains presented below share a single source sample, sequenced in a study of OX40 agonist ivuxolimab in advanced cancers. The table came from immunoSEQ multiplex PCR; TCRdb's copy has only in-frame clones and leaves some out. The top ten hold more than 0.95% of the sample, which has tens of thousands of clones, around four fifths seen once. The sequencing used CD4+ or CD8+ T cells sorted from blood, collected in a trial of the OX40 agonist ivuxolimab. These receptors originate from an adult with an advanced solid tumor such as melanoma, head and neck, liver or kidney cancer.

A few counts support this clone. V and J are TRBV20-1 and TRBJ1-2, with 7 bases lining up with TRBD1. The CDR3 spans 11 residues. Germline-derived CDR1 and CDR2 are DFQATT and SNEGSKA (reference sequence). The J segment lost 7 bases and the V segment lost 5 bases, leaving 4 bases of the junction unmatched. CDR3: CSAATGVGYTF. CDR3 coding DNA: TGCAGTGCTGCCACAGGGGTTGGCTACACCTTC.

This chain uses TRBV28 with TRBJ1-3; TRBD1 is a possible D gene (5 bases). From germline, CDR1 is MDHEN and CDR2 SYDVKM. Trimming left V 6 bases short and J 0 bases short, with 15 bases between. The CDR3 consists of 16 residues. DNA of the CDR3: TGTGCCAGCAGCACTTATCAGGGTCGCTCTGGAAACACCATATATTTT. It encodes CASSTYQGRSGNTIYF.

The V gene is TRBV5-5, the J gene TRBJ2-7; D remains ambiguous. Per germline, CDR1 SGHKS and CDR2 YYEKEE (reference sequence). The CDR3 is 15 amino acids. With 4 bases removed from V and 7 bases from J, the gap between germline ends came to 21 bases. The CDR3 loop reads CASSLLRTVVGEQYF. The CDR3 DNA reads TGTGCCAGCAGCCTCCTCCGCACCGTGGTGGGGGAGCAGTACTTC.

CDR3 nucleotide sequence: TGTGCCAGCAGCGTAGTACCGGGGGAGTACCAAGAGACCCAGTACTTC. This encodes CASSVVPGEYQETQYF. The rearrangement uses TRBV9 and TRBJ2-5, with a tentative D call TRBD2 (6 bases). Germline loops: CDR1 SGDLS, CDR2 YYNGEE. The V end lost 0 bases, the J end lost 0 bases, and 12 bases lay between the germline ends. The length of the CDR3 is 16 residues.

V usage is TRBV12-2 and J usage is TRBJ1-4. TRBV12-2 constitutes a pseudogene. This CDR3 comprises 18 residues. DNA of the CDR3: TGTGCAAGTCGCTTGTGGGGGGCGAGGGTAGCCGTGGGTGAAAAACTGTTTTTT. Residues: CASRLWGARVAVGEKLFF.

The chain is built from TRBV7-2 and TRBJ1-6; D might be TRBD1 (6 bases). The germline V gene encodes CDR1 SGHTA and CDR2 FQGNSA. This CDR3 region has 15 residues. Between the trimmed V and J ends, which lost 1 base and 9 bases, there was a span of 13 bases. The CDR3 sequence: CASSLGRGSGSPLHF. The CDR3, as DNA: TGTGCCAGCAGCTTAGGAAGGGGGAGCGGTTCACCCCTCCACTTT.

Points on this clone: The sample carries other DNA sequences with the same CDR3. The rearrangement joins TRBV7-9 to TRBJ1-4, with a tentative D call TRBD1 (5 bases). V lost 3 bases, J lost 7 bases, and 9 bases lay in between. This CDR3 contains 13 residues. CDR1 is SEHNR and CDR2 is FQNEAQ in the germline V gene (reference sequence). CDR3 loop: CASSLGTGEKLFF. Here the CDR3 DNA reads TGTGCCAGCAGCTTGGGGACTGGTGAAAAACTGTTTTTT. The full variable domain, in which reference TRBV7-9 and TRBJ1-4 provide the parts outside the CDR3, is DTGVSQNPRHKITKRGQNVTFRCDPISEHNRLYWYRQTLGQGPEFLTYFQNEAQLEKSRLLSDRFSAERPKGSFSTLEIQRTEQGDSAMYLCASSLGTGEKLFFGSGTQLSVL.

Here the CDR3 reads CASSLAPGTANYGYTF. In nucleotides, the CDR3 is TGTGCCAGCAGCTTAGCGCCGGGTACTGCTAACTATGGCTACACCTTC. The chain carries TRBV7-2 and TRBJ1-2; D ambiguous. CDR1 is SGHTA, CDR2 FQGNSA, per germline. The V end was cut by 0 bases, the J end by 0 bases, with 11 bases between. This CDR3 spans 16 amino acids.

This chain's CDR3 is CARGDTQYF. The CDR3 bases are TGTGCCAGGGGAGATACGCAGTATTTT. V usage is TRBV7-4 and J usage is TRBJ2-3; D is unresolved. Germline V CDR1 and CDR2: SGHVT, SQSDAQ. This CDR3 region has 9 residues. V was pared by 9 bases and J by 5 bases, with 3 bases between.

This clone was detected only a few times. The DNA of the CDR3 is TGTGCCAGCAGCCGGGACGGAACGAACACCGGGGAGCTGTTTTTT. Translating gives CASSRDGTNTGELFF. The rearrangement joins TRBV7-3 to TRBJ2-2, with D perhaps given as TRBD1 or TRBD2 (5 bases each). Germline values: CDR1 SGHTA, CDR2 FQGTGA. The V end was cut by 5 bases, the J end by 0 bases, with 10 bases between. This CDR3 spans 15 amino acids.

The CDR3 loop reads CASSSSNIQYF. The CDR3 DNA reads TGTGCCAGCAGCTCCTCAAACATTCAGTACTTC. The V and J genes are TRBV27 and TRBJ2-4; D is undetermined. This CDR3 region has 11 residues. Between the trimmed V and J ends, which lost 6 bases and 6 bases, there was a span of 6 bases. Germline CDR1 MNHEY, CDR2 SMNVEV (reference sequence).

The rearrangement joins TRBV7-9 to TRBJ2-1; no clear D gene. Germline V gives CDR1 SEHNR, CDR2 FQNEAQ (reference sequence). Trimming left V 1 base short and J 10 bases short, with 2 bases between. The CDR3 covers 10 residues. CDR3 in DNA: TGTGCCAGCAGCTTAGTAGAGCAGTTCTTC. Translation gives CASSLVEQFF.

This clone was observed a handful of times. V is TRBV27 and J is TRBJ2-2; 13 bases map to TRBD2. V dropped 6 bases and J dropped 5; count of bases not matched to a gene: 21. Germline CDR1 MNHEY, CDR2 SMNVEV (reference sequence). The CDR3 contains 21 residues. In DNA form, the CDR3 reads TGTGCCAGCAGCATACGGGCCTCCACAACTAGCGGGGGGGCCAAAACCGGGGAGCTGTTTTTT. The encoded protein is CASSIRASTTSGGAKTGELFF.

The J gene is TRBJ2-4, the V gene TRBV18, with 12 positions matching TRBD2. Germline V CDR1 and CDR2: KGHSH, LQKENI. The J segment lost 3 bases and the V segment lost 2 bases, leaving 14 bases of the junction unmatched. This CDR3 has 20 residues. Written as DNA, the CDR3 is TGTGCCAGCTCACCATCGGGACTAGCGGGTTCCCCTGGGAGCAAAAACATTCAGTACTTC. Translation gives CASSPSGLAGSPGSKNIQYF.

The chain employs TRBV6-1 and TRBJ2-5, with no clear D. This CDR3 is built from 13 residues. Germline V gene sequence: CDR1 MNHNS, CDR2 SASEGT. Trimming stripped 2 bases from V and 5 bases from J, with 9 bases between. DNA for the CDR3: TGTGCCAGCAGTGAAATCGTGGAGGAGACCCAGTACTTC. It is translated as CASSEIVEETQYF.

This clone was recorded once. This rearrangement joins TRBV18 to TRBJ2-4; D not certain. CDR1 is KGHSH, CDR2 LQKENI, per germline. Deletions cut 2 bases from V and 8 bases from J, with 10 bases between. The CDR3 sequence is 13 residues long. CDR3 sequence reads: CASSPGVWDIQYF. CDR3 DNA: TGTGCCAGCTCACCAGGGGTTTGGGACATTCAGTACTTC.